Sequencing of this T cell receptor beta chain was carried out in a study of breast tumors, draining lymph nodes, adjacent tissues. Samples came from axillary lymph nodes draining the breast cancer. Concerning this clonotype itself: Its antigen is not identified.

TCRdb re-called the multiplex PCR reads through MiXCR, storing one row per CDR3 protein. This table has some 170,000 distinct CDR3 sequences, about 33% appearing once. CDR3 length: 18 amino acids. Per the germline V gene, CDR1 is LGHDT and CDR2 is YNNKEL (reference sequence). Unmatched junction bases numbered 9, after V lost 6 bases and J lost 0 bases. Study-level findings and limits: The data were judged consistent with most tumor T cells coming from lymph node and expanding in tumor. That most tumor T cells come from lymph nodes remained unproven. Tumor TCR diversity was below lymph nodes but above nontumor tissue.

V is TRBV3-1 and J is TRBJ2-6, with TRBD1 identical over 9 bases. This sequence originates from a female donor with breast cancer. Some clones in this sample may be carry-over from other donors' samples. The sample taken for sequencing was axillary lymph node tissue. CDR3 nucleotide sequence: TGTGCCAGCAGTACCGGGACAGGGACGCTCTCTGGGGCCAACGTCCTGACTTTC. Protein sequence: CASSTGTGTLSGANVLTF.